This T cell receptor (beta chain) was recovered during a study of cytomegalovirus exposure and HLA in healthy donors. With 60 Vbeta and 13 Jbeta primers, the PCR was carried out. The protocol was immunoSEQ multiplex PCR, while the TCRdb copy is restricted to in-frame clones and leaves out a portion. The data contain over 100,000 clones, more than 75% of them singletons. Per germline, CDR1 GTSNPN and CDR2 SVGIG (reference sequence). V was shortened by 2 bases and J by 6 bases, with 10 bases between the two germline ends. This CDR3 comprises 12 residues. The clonotype comes from a female donor in good health and CMV-seronegative. The V and J genes are TRBV30 and TRBJ1-2, with D maybe TRBD1 (5 bases). The sequenced material came from PBMCs. CDR3 DNA sequence: TGTGCCTGGAGTCTCCAGGGTGATGGCTACACCTTC. Protein product: CAWSLQGDGYTF. Combining the CDR3 with reference TRBV30 and TRBJ1-2 gives the whole variable domain SQTIHQWPATLVQPVGSPLSLECTVEGTSNPNLYWYRQAAGRGLQLLFYSVGIGQISSEVPQNLSASRPQDRQFILSSKKLLLSDSGFYLCAWSLQGDGYTFGSGTRLTVV.